The 5 T cell receptor beta chains in this list originate from one sample, sequenced in a study of T cells in Graves' hyperthyroidism and ophthalmopathy. There were TCR beta CDR3 regions amplified from RNA transcripts. RT-PCR in the first round (using the HTBI primer set) targeted the TCR CDR3. A single record per CDR3 protein comes from TCRdb applying MiXCR to the multiplex PCR reads. Among about 520,000 distinct CDR3 sequences listed, roughly a quarter were seen once. Sequences were obtained from blood. All receptors derive from a woman under 40 with Graves' ophthalmopathy.

J is TRBJ1-5 and V is TRBV5-5, with a weak D call TRBD1 (5 bases). Trimming took off 0 bases at V and 1 base at J, with 11 bases between the two ends. The germline CDR1 and CDR2 sequences are SGHKS and YYEKEE (reference sequence). This CDR3 is built from 16 residues. The CDR3 nucleotides read TGTGCCAGCAGCTTGGTTTGGCAGGGCAGCAATCAGCCCCAGCATTTT. It translates to CASSLVWQGSNQPQHF.

The chain links TRBV28 to TRBJ2-4; the D is unclear. V was shortened by 7 bases and J by 6 bases, with 19 bases between the two germline ends. The V gene's germline CDR1 is MDHEN and CDR2 SYDVKM. The CDR3 extends over 15 amino acids. The CDR3: CASTPLTSPLNIQYF. The DNA for the CDR3 is TGTGCCAGCACCCCATTGACAAGTCCCTTAAACATTCAGTACTTC.

This clonotype was seen many times. J is TRBJ1-2 and V is TRBV9; D may be TRBD1 (5 bases). CDR1 SGDLS and CDR2 YYNGEE come from the germline V gene. The CDR3 consists of 13 residues. V lost 3 bases, J lost 5 bases, and 11 bases lay in between. The CDR3 coding sequence is TGTGCCAGCAGCGCGGCGGGACTTTATGGCTACACCTTC. This gives the protein CASSAAGLYGYTF.

This clonotype was detected many times. The chain uses TRBV28 and TRBJ2-7, with 7 bases matching TRBD1. This CDR3 is 16 amino acids long. The J segment lost 1 base and the V segment lost 4 bases, leaving 10 bases of the junction unmatched. Germline CDR1 and CDR2: MDHEN and SYDVKM. CDR3 protein: CASSSEQGESSYEQYF. The CDR3 DNA is TGTGCCAGCAGTTCCGAGCAGGGGGAATCTTCCTACGAGCAGTACTTC.

This clonotype has just a few counts. The V call is TRBV3-1, the J call TRBJ1-2; D gene uncertain. CDR1 and CDR2 from the germline V gene are LGHDT and YNNKEL (reference sequence). CDR3 length: 15 amino acids. Trimming took 4 bases from V and 7 from J, leaving 19 bases between them. The CDR3 nucleotides read TGTGCCAGCAGCCCACAAATGTGGCAGGAAATTGGCTACACCTTC. Its protein product is CASSPQMWQEIGYTF.